These T cell receptor beta chains were read from a single sample in a study of beta chain features in type 1 diabetes. This table comes from immunoSEQ multiplex PCR, and its TCRdb copy is limited to in-frame clones, with some not included. The sample holds 600,000 to 700,000 clones, 9.5% to 15% seen once. The sample was naive CD4+ T cells from blood. All receptors derive from a man aged 25 to 45 with type 1 diabetes. Both conserved end residues are part of each CDR3. Fields, in order: V gene, J gene, D gene, clone size, CDR3 length, CDR3 protein, CDR3 DNA. A D gene is named only where the DNA matches it firmly. The listing skips clone size in some rows; elsewhere it reads once, few, many or a size class.

V: TRBV2
J: TRBJ1-5
D: NA
size: once
length: 15
CDR3: CASRGLFGSNQPQHF
DNA: TGTGCCAGCAGGGGCCTCTTCGGTAGCAATCAGCCCCAGCATTTT

V: TRBV11-2
J: TRBJ2-1
D: TRBD2
size: NA
length: 19
CDR3: CASSPLRLAGGGIYNEQFF
DNA: TGTGCCAGCAGCCCACTCCGACTAGCGGGGGGCGGTATCTACAATGAGCAGTTCTTC

V: TRBV7-2
J: TRBJ2-7
D: TRBD2
size: few
length: 18
CDR3: CASSLAGRLAGGRAEQYF
DNA: TGTGCCAGCAGCTTAGCCGGTCGGCTAGCGGGGGGGCGGGCCGAGCAGTACTTC

V: TRBV30
J: TRBJ2-3
D: NA
size: NA
length: 12
CDR3: CAWSVPPDTQYF
DNA: TGTGCCTGGAGTGTACCCCCAGATACGCAGTATTTT

V: TRBV15
J: TRBJ1-2
D: TRBD1
size: few
length: 15
CDR3: CATSRDYRGDHGYTF
DNA: TGTGCCACCAGCAGAGATTACAGGGGTGATCATGGCTACACCTTC

V: TRBV7-9
J: TRBJ2-5
D: TRBD2
size: few
length: 14
CDR3: CASSLVGLAGDQYF
DNA: TGTGCCAGCAGCTTAGTAGGACTAGCGGGGGACCAGTACTTC

V: TRBV5-1
J: TRBJ2-5
D: NA
size: NA
length: 13
CDR3: CASSLGRQETQYF
DNA: TGCGCCAGCAGCTTAGGGAGACAAGAGACCCAGTACTTC

V: TRBV9
J: TRBJ2-5
D: NA
size: NA
length: 15
CDR3: CASSEMRFGRETQYF
DNA: TGTGCCAGCAGCGAGATGCGGTTCGGTCGGGAGACCCAGTACTTC

V: TRBV18
J: TRBJ2-1
D: NA
size: NA
length: 15
CDR3: CASSPLPTSGNEQFF
DNA: TGTGCCAGCTCACCACTACCCACCTCGGGAAATGAGCAGTTCTTC

V: TRBV11-2
J: TRBJ1-6
D: TRBD1
size: few
length: 16
CDR3: CASSRKPGQGDSPLHF
DNA: TGTGCCAGCAGCAGGAAACCGGGACAGGGGGATTCACCCCTCCACTTT

V: TRBV6-6
J: TRBJ2-7
D: NA
size: NA
length: 15
CDR3: CASSYSPTRTYEQYF
DNA: TGTGCCAGCAGTTACTCTCCCACGCGTACCTACGAGCAGTACTTC

V: TRBV6-1
J: TRBJ1-6
D: TRBD1
size: NA
length: 13
CDR3: CASSGQGVTPLHF
DNA: TGTGCCAGCAGTGGACAGGGAGTGACCCCCCTCCACTTT

V: TRBV5-4
J: TRBJ2-6
D: NA
size: NA
length: 15
CDR3: CASSTQGSGANVLTF
DNA: TGTGCCAGCAGCACCCAAGGGTCGGGGGCCAACGTCCTGACTTTC

V: TRBV7-2
J: TRBJ1-1
D: NA
size: NA
length: 13
CDR3: CASSLGQNTEAFF
DNA: TGTGCCAGCAGCTTAGGGCAGAACACTGAAGCTTTCTTT

V: TRBV4-3
J: TRBJ1-3
D: NA
size: few
length: 15
CDR3: CASSQDQGSGNTIYF
DNA: TGCGCCAGCAGCCAAGATCAGGGCTCTGGAAACACCATATATTTT

V: TRBV29-1
J: TRBJ2-6
D: NA
size: NA
length: 13
CDR3: CSVREVWANVLTF
DNA: TGCAGCGTTAGGGAGGTTTGGGCCAACGTCCTGACTTTC

V: TRBV18
J: TRBJ1-2
D: NA
size: NA
length: 13
CDR3: CASSPEVENGYTF
DNA: TGTGCCAGCTCACCCGAGGTGGAGAATGGCTACACCTTC

V: TRBV20-1
J: TRBJ1-6
D: NA
size: NA
length: 11
CDR3: CSATRNSPLHF
DNA: TGCAGTGCTACGAGGAATTCACCCCTCCACTTT

V: TRBV6-1
J: TRBJ1-1
D: NA
size: few
length: 13
CDR3: CASSEQVNTEAFF
DNA: TGTGCCAGCAGTGAGCAGGTGAACACTGAAGCTTTCTTT

V: TRBV5-5
J: TRBJ2-2
D: NA
size: few
length: 14
CDR3: CASSIGTVTGELFF
DNA: TGTGCCAGCAGCATTGGGACGGTCACCGGGGAGCTGTTTTTT

V: TRBV5-6
J: TRBJ2-2
D: NA
size: NA
length: 14
CDR3: CASTAWIPAGELFF
DNA: TGTGCCAGCACAGCTTGGATCCCGGCCGGGGAGCTGTTTTTT

V: TRBV6-5
J: TRBJ1-3
D: NA
size: few
length: 16
CDR3: CASSYGLPISGNTIYF
DNA: TGTGCCAGCAGTTACGGCCTCCCTATCTCTGGAAACACCATATATTTT

V: TRBV4-3
J: TRBJ1-2
D: NA
size: few
length: 15
CDR3: CASSQDGRGAYGYTF
DNA: TGCGCCAGCAGCCAAGATGGTCGTGGGGCCTATGGCTACACCTTC

V: TRBV5-1
J: TRBJ2-1
D: NA
size: few
length: 12
CDR3: CASSLDTNEQFF
DNA: TGCGCCAGCAGCTTGGACACGAATGAGCAGTTCTTC

V: TRBV4-3
J: TRBJ1-5
D: NA
size: few
length: 16
CDR3: CASSQARAYSNQPQHF
DNA: TGCGCCAGCAGCCAAGCTCGGGCTTATAGCAATCAGCCCCAGCATTTT

V: TRBV5-1
J: TRBJ1-6
D: NA
size: NA
length: 15
CDR3: CASSLRQGLNSPLHF
DNA: TGCGCCAGCAGCTTGAGGCAGGGGCTTAATTCACCCCTCCACTTT

V: TRBV11-2
J: TRBJ1-1
D: NA
size: few
length: 13
CDR3: CASSLVGDTEAFF
DNA: TGTGCCAGCAGCTTAGTTGGGGACACTGAAGCTTTCTTT

V: TRBV18
J: TRBJ2-1
D: TRBD1
size: few
length: 14
CDR3: CASSLGQLYNEQFF
DNA: TGTGCCAGCTCACTGGGACAGCTTTACAATGAGCAGTTCTTC

V: TRBV7-9
J: TRBJ1-1
D: NA
size: few
length: 14
CDR3: CASSLSGRNTEAFF
DNA: TGTGCCAGCAGCTTATCAGGCAGGAACACTGAAGCTTTCTTT

V: TRBV27
J: TRBJ2-2
D: NA
size: few
length: 14
CDR3: CASSAHLGTGELFF
DNA: TGTGCCAGCAGTGCGCACCTAGGGACCGGGGAGCTGTTTTTT

V: TRBV9
J: TRBJ1-5
D: NA
size: few
length: 16
CDR3: CASSVGSGGHNQPQHF
DNA: TGTGCCAGCAGCGTAGGAAGCGGCGGGCACAATCAGCCCCAGCATTTT

V: TRBV14
J: TRBJ1-2
D: NA
size: NA
length: 14
CDR3: CASSQPLGAGGYTF
DNA: TGTGCCAGCAGCCAACCCCTGGGGGCGGGCGGCTACACCTTC

V: TRBV18
J: TRBJ1-5
D: TRBD1
size: NA
length: 18
CDR3: CASSYRPGQGNSNQPQHF
DNA: TGTGCCAGCTCATACAGACCGGGACAGGGAAATAGCAATCAGCCCCAGCATTTT

V: TRBV5-6
J: TRBJ2-2
D: NA
size: few
length: 17
CDR3: CASSLDSGHRTDGELFF
DNA: TGTGCCAGCAGCTTGGATTCGGGACACCGGACGGACGGGGAGCTGTTTTTT

V: TRBV7-3
J: TRBJ2-1
D: NA
size: few
length: 15
CDR3: CASSSRSLSYNEQFF
DNA: TGTGCCAGCAGCTCAAGGAGCCTCTCCTACAATGAGCAGTTCTTC

V: TRBV11-2
J: TRBJ2-4
D: NA
size: few
length: 17
CDR3: CASSPQGGGRHQNIQYF
DNA: TGTGCCAGCAGCCCTCAGGGAGGGGGACGGCATCAAAACATTCAGTACTTC

V: TRBV21-1
J: TRBJ1-1
D: NA
size: NA
length: 15
CDR3: CASSKSRGLNTEAFF
DNA: TGTGCCAGCAGCAAAAGTCGGGGTTTGAACACTGAAGCTTTCTTT

V: TRBV6-5
J: TRBJ1-2
D: NA
size: NA
length: 14
CDR3: CASKDTGTGDGYTF
DNA: TGTGCCAGCAAAGACACCGGGACGGGAGATGGCTACACCTTC

V: TRBV7-9
J: TRBJ2-7
D: NA
size: few
length: 17
CDR3: CASNPLARGLSSYEQYF
DNA: TGTGCCAGCAACCCCCTCGCCCGGGGGCTCAGCTCCTACGAGCAGTACTTC

V: TRBV27
J: TRBJ1-2
D: TRBD1
size: NA
length: 14
CDR3: CASSQQTGSNGYTF
DNA: TGTGCCAGCAGTCAGCAGACAGGGTCGAATGGCTACACCTTC

V: TRBV9
J: TRBJ1-1
D: NA
size: few
length: 13
CDR3: CASSVSLNTEAFF
DNA: TGTGCCAGCAGCGTCTCCCTCAACACTGAAGCTTTCTTT

V: TRBV11-3
J: TRBJ2-7
D: NA
size: NA
length: 15
CDR3: CASSLELGLGYEQYF
DNA: TGTGCCAGCAGCTTGGAATTGGGGTTGGGGTACGAGCAGTACTTC

V: TRBV4-1
J: TRBJ2-1
D: NA
size: few
length: 12
CDR3: CASSQLGNEQFF
DNA: TGCGCCAGCAGCCAGCTCGGCAATGAGCAGTTCTTC

V: TRBV2
J: TRBJ1-2
D: NA
size: NA
length: 12
CDR3: CASSSLSYGYTF
DNA: TGTGCCAGCAGTTCACTGAGCTATGGCTACACCTTC

V: TRBV6-5
J: TRBJ2-5
D: NA
size: few
length: 14
CDR3: CASSYSGSQETQYF
DNA: TGTGCCAGCAGTTACTCTGGCAGCCAAGAGACCCAGTACTTC

V: TRBV4-3
J: TRBJ1-2
D: NA
size: NA
length: 13
CDR3: CASSQVPIGGYTF
DNA: TGCGCCAGCAGCCAAGTCCCCATCGGGGGCTACACCTTC

V: TRBV11-2
J: TRBJ2-7
D: TRBD1
size: NA
length: 16
CDR3: CASSFRDRGIGYEQYF
DNA: TGTGCCAGCAGCTTCAGAGACAGGGGGATTGGTTACGAGCAGTACTTC

V: TRBV5-1
J: TRBJ2-3
D: NA
size: NA
length: 14
CDR3: CASSLANPADTQYF
DNA: TGCGCCAGCAGCTTGGCGAATCCCGCAGATACGCAGTATTTT

V: TRBV5-4
J: TRBJ2-1
D: NA
size: few
length: 16
CDR3: CASSPQGQGHRNEQFF
DNA: TGTGCCAGCAGCCCCCAGGGGCAGGGCCATAGAAATGAGCAGTTCTTC

V: TRBV2
J: TRBJ2-2
D: TRBD1
size: NA
length: 13
CDR3: CARSDREGGELFF
DNA: TGTGCCAGGAGCGACAGGGAAGGCGGGGAGCTGTTTTTT

V: TRBV5-1
J: TRBJ1-5
D: NA
size: NA
length: 14
CDR3: CASSIGTINQPQHF
DNA: TGCGCCAGCAGCATTGGGACGATCAATCAGCCCCAGCATTTT

V: TRBV25-1
J: TRBJ2-7
D: TRBD1
size: NA
length: 18
CDR3: CASSVLGGPGTGSYEQYF
DNA: TGTGCCAGCAGTGTCCTTGGGGGACCCGGGACAGGCTCCTACGAGCAGTACTTC

V: TRBV14
J: TRBJ1-4
D: NA
size: few
length: 15
CDR3: CASSPQGMRGEKLFF
DNA: TGTGCCAGCAGCCCCCAAGGGATGAGAGGGGAAAAACTGTTTTTT

V: TRBV30
J: TRBJ2-1
D: TRBD2
size: NA
length: 19
CDR3: CAWSVRLAGTSNSYNEQFF
DNA: TGTGCCTGGAGTGTACGACTAGCGGGGACCTCGAACTCCTACAATGAGCAGTTCTTC

V: TRBV7-2
J: TRBJ2-5
D: NA
size: few
length: 13
CDR3: CASSLQGQETQYF
DNA: TGTGCCAGCAGCTTACAGGGTCAAGAGACCCAGTACTTC

V: TRBV4-3
J: TRBJ2-3
D: NA
size: NA
length: 16
CDR3: CASSQYSWDLLDTQYF
DNA: TGCGCCAGCAGCCAGTATTCTTGGGACCTGCTAGATACGCAGTATTTT

V: TRBV7-2
J: TRBJ1-6
D: TRBD1
size: few
length: 17
CDR3: CASSFAGTAGVNSPLHF
DNA: TGTGCCAGCAGCTTCGCCGGGACAGCAGGCGTCAATTCACCCCTCCACTTT

V: TRBV5-1
J: TRBJ1-1
D: NA
size: NA
length: 13
CDR3: CASSLAVTTEAFF
DNA: TGCGCCAGCAGCTTGGCCGTGACGACTGAAGCTTTCTTT

V: TRBV29-1
J: TRBJ2-3
D: NA
size: NA
length: 13
CDR3: CSVRAGGTDTQYF
DNA: TGCAGCGTTAGGGCAGGGGGCACAGATACGCAGTATTTT

V: TRBV11-2
J: TRBJ2-7
D: NA
size: few
length: 15
CDR3: CASSPIRVKFHEQYF
DNA: TGTGCCAGCAGCCCAATTCGTGTTAAGTTCCACGAGCAGTACTTC